This TCR beta chain was identified during a study of control samples from healthy donors and cancer patients (TCRdb year 2020). The library was prepared using the immunoSEQ multiplex PCR assay. TCRdb's version of the immuneACCESS table is confined to in-frame rearrangements and falls short of the full clone set. An unresolved V gene accounts for under half of the shortfall where checked; the remainder is of unknown origin. The sample contains 9,500 to 15,000 clones, 94% of them found a single time. Over 20% of the sample comes from the top ten. The germline V gene (reference sequence) supplies CDR1 LGHDT and CDR2 YNNKEL. The junction shows trimming of 3 bases on V and 7 bases on J, and the gene matches do not reach 8 bases of it. The CDR3 has 15 amino acids, counting the end cysteine and phenylalanine. The kept DNA is CDR3 alone, 45 bases in frame from the first base. A remark on this clone: This clone's antigen is unknown. Base qualities were left out, and no much larger clone turns up one base away.

The sequence links TRBV3-1 (or the pseudogene TRBV3-2) to TRBJ1-5, and 8 bases in between align with TRBD1. The material sequenced was PBMCs. The sequence was obtained from a man aged 65 to 85 with head and neck cancer. The CDR3 protein: CASSQQQGGNQPQHF. The DNA sequence is as follows: TGTGCCAGCAGCCAGCAACAGGGGGGGAACCAGCCCCAGCATTTT.